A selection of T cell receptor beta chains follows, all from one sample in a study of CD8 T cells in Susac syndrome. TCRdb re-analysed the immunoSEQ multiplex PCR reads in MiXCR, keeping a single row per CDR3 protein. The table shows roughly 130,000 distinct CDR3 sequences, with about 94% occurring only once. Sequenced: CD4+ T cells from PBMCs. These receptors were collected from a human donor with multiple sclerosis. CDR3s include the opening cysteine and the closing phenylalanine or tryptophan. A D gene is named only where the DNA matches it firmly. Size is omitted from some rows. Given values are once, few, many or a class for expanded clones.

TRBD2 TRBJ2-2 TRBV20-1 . CSATRLAGASGGELFF TGCAGTGCGACCCGACTAGCGGGAGCTTCTGGCGGGGAGCTGTTTTTT
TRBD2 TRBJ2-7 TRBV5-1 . CASSLLAGEGVYEQYF TGCGCCAGCAGCTTACTAGCGGGAGAGGGGGTTTACGAGCAGTACTTC
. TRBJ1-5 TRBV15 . CATSRAPPPQHF TGTGCCACCAGCAGAGCCCCCCCGCCCCAGCATTTT
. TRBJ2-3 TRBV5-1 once CASSYHRAPSTDTQYF TGCGCCAGCAGCTACCACAGAGCCCCTAGCACAGATACGCAGTATTTT
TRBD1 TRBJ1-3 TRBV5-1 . CASSLVGGQGAGNTIYF TGCGCCAGCAGCTTGGTTGGAGGACAGGGGGCTGGAAACACCATATATTTT
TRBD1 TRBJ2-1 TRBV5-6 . CASSLGGVSYNEQFF TGTGCCAGCAGTTTAGGGGGCGTCTCCTACAATGAGCAGTTCTTC
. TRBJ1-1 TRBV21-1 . CASSKFRRGAFF TGTGCCAGCAGCAAGTTTCGCCGGGGAGCTTTCTTT
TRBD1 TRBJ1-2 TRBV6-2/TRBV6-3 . CASQTGVYGYTF TGTGCCAGTCAAACAGGGGTTTATGGCTACACCTTC
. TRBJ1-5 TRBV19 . CASQNRGRDWTGGQPQHF TGTGCCAGTCAGAACCGTGGGAGGGATTGGACTGGTGGTCAGCCCCAGCATTTT
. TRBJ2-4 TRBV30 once CAWSPGASGDIQYF TGTGCCTGGAGTCCGGGCGCGTCCGGGGACATTCAGTACTTC
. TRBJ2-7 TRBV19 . CASRNGAGNVYEQYF TGTGCCAGTAGGAACGGGGCAGGAAACGTCTACGAGCAGTACTTC
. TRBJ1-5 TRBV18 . CASSPPAGAGQPQHF TGTGCCAGCTCACCACCGGCAGGGGCTGGTCAGCCCCAGCATTTT
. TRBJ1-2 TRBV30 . CACLRGKETSYGYTF TGTGCCTGCCTCAGGGGAAAGGAGACCAGCTATGGCTACACCTTC
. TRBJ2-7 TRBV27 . CASRLAGSSYEQYF TGTGCCAGCAGGTTGGCGGGTAGCTCCTACGAGCAGTACTTC
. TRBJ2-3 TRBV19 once CASRPADFTDTQYF TGTGCCAGCCGACCAGCGGATTTCACGGATACGCAGTATTTT
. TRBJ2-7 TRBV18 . CASSPPDSSYEQYF TGTGCCAGCTCACCACCTGACAGCTCCTACGAGCAGTACTTC
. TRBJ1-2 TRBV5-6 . CASSLRRTANYGYTF TGTGCCAGCAGCTTGCGTCGGACAGCCAACTATGGCTACACCTTC
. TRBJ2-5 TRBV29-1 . CSADQGGAGETQYF TGCAGCGCTGACCAAGGGGGCGCGGGGGAGACCCAGTACTTC
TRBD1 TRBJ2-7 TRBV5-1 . CASSFSGTAYEQYF TGCGCCAGCAGCTTCTCCGGGACAGCTTACGAGCAGTACTTC
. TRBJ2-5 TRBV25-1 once CASSEYGLREETQYF TGTGCCAGCAGTGAATACGGTCTGAGGGAAGAGACCCAGTACTTC
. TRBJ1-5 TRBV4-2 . CASSQDLNSNQPQHF TGTGCCAGCAGCCAAGATTTGAATAGCAATCAGCCCCAGCATTTT
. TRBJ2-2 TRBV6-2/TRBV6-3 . CASSYSQPTYGELFF TGTGCCAGCAGTTACTCGCAGCCCACATACGGGGAGCTGTTTTTT
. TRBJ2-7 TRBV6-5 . CASSPTTLSSYEQYF TGTGCCAGCAGTCCTACGACACTGAGCTCCTACGAGCAGTACTTC
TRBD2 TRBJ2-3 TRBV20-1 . CSAGPASGPRGTQYF TGCAGTGCTGGCCCGGCTAGCGGGCCTCGTGGAACGCAGTATTTT
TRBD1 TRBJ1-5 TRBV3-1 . CASSRDSTNQPQHF TGTGCCAGCAGCCGGGACAGTACCAATCAGCCCCAGCATTTT
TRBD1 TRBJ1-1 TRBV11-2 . CASSLTGGAGEAFF TGTGCCAGCAGCTTAACAGGGGGCGCAGGTGAAGCTTTCTTT
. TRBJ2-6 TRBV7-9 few CASRTSGANVLTF TGTGCCAGCAGAACTTCTGGGGCCAACGTCCTGACTTTC
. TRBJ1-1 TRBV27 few CASSLQGRTEAFF TGTGCCAGCAGTTTACAGGGTCGAACTGAAGCTTTCTTT
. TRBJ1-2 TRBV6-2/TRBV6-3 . CASRPDSFYGYTF TGTGCCAGCCGTCCGGACAGTTTCTATGGCTACACCTTC
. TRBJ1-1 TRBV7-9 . CASSWRDRPEAFF TGTGCCAGCAGCTGGCGAGACAGACCTGAAGCTTTCTTT
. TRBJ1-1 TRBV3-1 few CASSRRATEAFF TGTGCCAGCAGCCGCCGGGCCACTGAAGCTTTCTTT
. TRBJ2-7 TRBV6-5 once CASSPQRTAVGKQYF TGTGCCAGCAGCCCGCAAAGGACAGCAGTCGGGAAGCAGTACTTC
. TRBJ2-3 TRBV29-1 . CSVDERGTDTQYF TGCAGCGTTGATGAGAGGGGTACGGATACGCAGTATTTT
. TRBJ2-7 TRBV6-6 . CASSVTGREQYF TGTGCCAGCAGTGTGACAGGGAGGGAGCAGTACTTC
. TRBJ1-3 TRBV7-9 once CASSLAETKLSGNTIYF TGTGCCAGCAGCTTAGCGGAGACAAAGCTCTCTGGAAACACCATATATTTT
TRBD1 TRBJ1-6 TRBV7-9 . CASTKGQGDSPLHF TGTGCCAGCACTAAGGGACAGGGGGACTCACCCCTCCACTTT
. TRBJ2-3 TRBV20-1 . CSALRDSDTQYF TGCAGTGCCCTCCGGGACTCCGATACGCAGTATTTT
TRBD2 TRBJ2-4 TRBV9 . CASSTGLAGGTNIQYF TGTGCCAGCAGTACGGGACTAGCGGGAGGGACCAACATTCAGTACTTC
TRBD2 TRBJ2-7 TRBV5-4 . CASSSYTSATYEQYF TGTGCCAGCAGCTCCTATACTAGCGCGACCTACGAGCAGTACTTC
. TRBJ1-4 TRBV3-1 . CASSQDRQPYEKLFF TGTGCCAGCAGCCAAGATCGTCAGCCCTATGAAAAACTGTTTTTT
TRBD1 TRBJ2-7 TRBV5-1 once CASSTQGQGRTYEQYF TGCGCCAGCAGCACACAAGGACAGGGGCGAACCTACGAGCAGTACTTC
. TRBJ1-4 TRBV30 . CAWRPRWEGEKLFF TGTGCCTGGAGGCCAAGGTGGGAAGGAGAAAAACTGTTTTTT
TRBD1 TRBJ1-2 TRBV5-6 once CASSPPTGTGGNYGYTF TGTGCCAGCAGCCCCCCCACCGGGACAGGGGGAAACTATGGCTACACCTTC
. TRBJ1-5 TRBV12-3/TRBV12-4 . CASSLEGSGNQPQHF TGTGCCAGCAGTTTAGAAGGGTCCGGGAATCAGCCCCAGCATTTT
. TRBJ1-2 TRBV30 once CAWSGTRGGLYGYTF TGTGCCTGGAGTGGAACCCGTGGAGGGCTCTATGGCTACACCTTC
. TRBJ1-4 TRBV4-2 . CASSPILLGESNEKLFF TGTGCCAGCAGCCCAATTCTGCTGGGGGAGAGTAATGAAAAACTGTTTTTT
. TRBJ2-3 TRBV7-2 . CASSLAQALDTQYF TGTGCCAGCAGCTTAGCGCAGGCGTTAGATACGCAGTATTTT